This T cell receptor beta chain was captured by sequencing in a study of T-cell memory formation after mild COVID-19. V lost 1 base to trimming and J lost 0 bases, with 13 bases between them. The germline gives CDR1 MGHRA, CDR2 YSYEKL. This CDR3 spans 18 amino acids. TCRdb reanalysed the 5' RACE reads using MiXCR and keeps one entry per CDR3 protein. Counted here are fewer than 650,000 distinct CDR3 sequences, about 20% occurring once; the ten biggest clones make up approximately 8.4%. This clonotype was counted a few times. The chain joins TRBV4-1 to TRBJ1-6, with D unclear. This sequence was found in an adult woman who had mild COVID-19 (a few samples of this study predate the infection). Cell type and time point are not known. The sequencing sample was made of PBMCs or a T cell subset sorted from them (not recorded which). CDR3 DNA sequence: TGCGCCAGCAGCCAAGTGGGCAGCTTAAGCTCCTATAATTCACCCCTCCACTTT. It yields the protein CASSQVGSLSSYNSPLHF.